This T cell receptor (beta chain) was identified during a study of cytomegalovirus exposure and HLA in healthy donors. As for the study in general: HLA-typed donors were the source of 82 million or so unique TCRs, which an early data release held.

This CDR3 comprises 15 residues. With 5 bases removed from V and 5 bases from J, the gap between germline ends came to 15 bases. The germline V gene has CDR1 SGHVS and CDR2 FNYEAQ. The primer mix had 60 Vbeta and 13 Jbeta primers. Using immunoSEQ multiplex PCR, the repertoire was profiled, and TCRdb retains in-frame clones only, with some absent. The top ten clones hold around 9.3% of a sample with under 110,000 clones, about 81% of them seen once. The origin of this receptor is a middle-aged man in good health and CMV-seronegative. This sequence joins TRBV7-6 and TRBJ2-2, with D perhaps TRBD2 (6 bases). The sample consisted of PBMCs. The CDR3 nucleotides read TGTGCCAGCAGCCCAGGCCAGGGAGGTACCGGGGAGCTGTTTTTT. It yields the protein CASSPGQGGTGELFF.